Each of the 8 T cell receptor beta chains below was sequenced from the same sample in a study of blood T cell repertoires in COVID-19. Method: immunoSEQ multiplex PCR; TCRdb's copy keeps in-frame clones and lacks some. Altogether 71,000 or so clones are present, approximately 80% being singletons, with the ten largest covering 28%. Sequencing input: peripheral blood. These receptors were obtained from a man aged 70-80 years with acute or convalescent COVID-19.

The gene calls are TRBV29-1 and TRBJ1-1, with 8 bases fitting TRBD1. V gave up 3 bases and J gave up 1 base; unmatched junction bases: 1. CDR3 length: 13 residues. Germline V gives CDR1 SQVTM, CDR2 ANQGSEA. This chain's CDR3 is CSVETGENTEAFF. CDR3 nucleotides: TGCAGCGTTGAGACAGGGGAGAACACTGAAGCTTTCTTT. The full variable domain, with the rest looked up from reference TRBV29-1 and TRBJ1-1, is SAVISQKPSRDICQRGTSLTIQCQVDSQVTMMFWYRQQPGQSLTLIATANQGSEATYESGFVIDKFPISRPNLTFSTLTVSNMSPEDSSIYLCSVETGENTEAFFGQGTRLTVV.

The genes are TRBV25-1 and TRBJ2-1, with TRBD2 identical over 8 bases. Germline V gene lookup returns CDR1 MGHDK and CDR2 SYGVNS. The CDR3 length is 15 residues. Trimming at V came to 2 bases and at J to 4 bases, leaving 4 bases not matched to a gene. The CDR3 nucleotides are TGTGCCAGCAGTGAAGGAAGCGGGAGATACAATGAGCAGTTCTTC. It translates to CASSEGSGRYNEQFF.

The CDR3 spells CATSDPLVADTQYF. The CDR3 region has the DNA TGTGCCACCAGTGACCCTCTGGTAGCAGATACGCAGTATTTT. The rearrangement uses TRBV24-1 and TRBJ2-3; D uncertain. CDR1 KGHDR and CDR2 SFDVKD come from the germline V gene. This CDR3 has 14 amino acids. The V end lost 4 bases, the J end lost 4 bases, and 11 bases lay between the germline ends.

This clone was counted between two and nine times. The chain employs TRBV7-9 and TRBJ1-3; D may be TRBD1 (6 bases). Trimming took 5 bases from V and 1 from J, leaving 12 bases between them. This CDR3 spans 15 amino acids. CDR1 SEHNR and CDR2 FQNEAQ come from the germline V gene (reference sequence). The CDR3 region has the DNA TGTGCCAGCAGCCCCACAGGGTTTTCTGGAAACACCATATATTTT. Residues: CASSPTGFSGNTIYF.

This clone was observed a single time. The chain combines TRBV6-5 with TRBJ1-5; 7 bases are shared with TRBD1. Germline V CDR1 and CDR2: MNHEY, SVGAGI. The ends lost 7 bases at V and 6 bases at J; junction bases unmatched: 9. The CDR3 spans 14 residues. This CDR3 reads CASNPGGGGQPQHF. The CDR3, as DNA: TGTGCCAGCAACCCGGGAGGGGGCGGTCAGCCCCAGCATTTT.

The chain uses TRBV12-3 or TRBV12-4 and TRBJ1-1, with D uncertain. The CDR3 extends over 12 amino acids. With 5 bases removed from V and 4 bases from J, the gap between germline ends came to 8 bases. CDR3 residues: CASSALGTEAFF. CDR3 nucleotides: TGTGCCAGCAGTGCCCTAGGCACTGAAGCTTTCTTT.

For the CDR3, the DNA is TGTGCCAGCAGTTTAAGCAGGGTTCATGGCTACACCTTC. Amino acids: CASSLSRVHGYTF. V and J are TRBV12-3 or TRBV12-4 and TRBJ1-2; D possibly corresponds to TRBD1 (5 bases). The V end lost 2 bases, the J end lost 6 bases, and 10 bases lay between the germline ends. This CDR3 spans 13 amino acids.

With regard to this clone: The sample contains more than one DNA sequence encoding this CDR3. The rearrangement joins TRBV5-1 to TRBJ1-1; D is possibly TRBD1 (5 bases). CDR3 length equals 13 residues. Looked up from germline, CDR1 is SGHRS and CDR2 is YFSETQ. The ends were cut back, 0 bases at V and 5 bases at J, with 8 bases in the middle. CDR3 DNA: TGCGCCAGCAGCTTGGACGGGGGAACTGAAGCTTTCTTT. Protein product: CASSLDGGTEAFF. The full variable domain, in which reference TRBV5-1 and TRBJ1-1 provide the parts outside the CDR3, is KAGVTQTPRYLIKTRGQQVTLSCSPISGHRSVSWYQQTPGQGLQFLFEYFSETQRNKGNFPGRFSGRQFSNSRSEMNVSTLELGDSALYLCASSLDGGTEAFFGQGTRLTVV.